This T cell receptor beta chain was found in a study of blood T cell repertoires in COVID-19. As for the study in general: Material from acute and convalescent COVID-19 was sourced from the United States, Italy and Spain.

The CDR3 covers 14 residues. Germline-derived CDR1 and CDR2 are LNHDA and SQIVND (reference sequence). The ends lost 8 bases at V and 4 bases at J; junction bases unmatched: 8. The table came from immunoSEQ multiplex PCR; TCRdb's copy has only in-frame clones and leaves some out. The table records fewer than 150,000 clones, approximately 84% of them present only once. The clonotype comes from a woman of 80 years or more in a cohort sampled during active or convalescent COVID-19. Sample: peripheral blood. The rearrangement joins TRBV19 to TRBJ2-3, with 8 bases identical to TRBD1. CDR3 DNA sequence: TGTGCCAGTGGCGGACAGGGAGAGTCAGATACGCAGTATTTT. Translated: CASGGQGESDTQYF. Full variable domain (outside the CDR3, taken from reference TRBV19 and TRBJ2-3): DGGITQSPKYLFRKEGQNVTLSCEQNLNHDAMYWYRQDPGQGLRLIYYSQIVNDFQKGDIAEGYSVSREKKESFPLTVTSAQKNPTAFYLCASGGQGESDTQYFGPGTRLTVL.